These 31 T cell receptor beta chains originate from one sample sequenced in a study of blood T cell repertoires in COVID-19. Repertoires were generated with immunoSEQ multiplex PCR, while TCRdb's copy carries only in-frame clones and drops some. The sample consists of about 300,000 clones, approximately 84% of them appearing once. The sample consisted of PBMCs or T cells enriched from blood (not recorded which). These receptors all stem from a woman aged 18-35 years who had recovered from COVID-19.

The rearrangement links TRBV6-5 to TRBJ1-5; D is uncertain. This CDR3 is built from 13 residues. Trimming shortened V by 3 bases and J by 6 bases, and 9 bases separated the two germline ends. In germline, CDR1 is MNHEY, CDR2 SVGAGI. The CDR3 loop is CASSYAETQPQHF. As DNA, the CDR3 is TGTGCCAGCAGTTATGCGGAAACTCAGCCCCAGCATTTT.

The rearrangement joins TRBV5-4 to TRBJ1-2; no clear D gene. Germline V gives CDR1 SGHNT, CDR2 YYREEE (reference sequence). The CDR3 totals 15 residues. The V gene lost 0 bases and the J gene lost 7 bases, with 16 bases spanning the gap. This CDR3 reads CASSLVGSYLGGYTF. In DNA form, the CDR3 reads TGTGCCAGCAGCTTGGTGGGCAGCTATCTGGGTGGCTACACCTTC.

This clone rates as medium-sized. The chain combines TRBV27 with TRBJ2-1; tentatively, D is TRBD2 (5 bases). Deletions cut 7 bases from V and 5 bases from J, with 15 bases between. Germline V gives CDR1 MNHEY, CDR2 SMNVEV (reference sequence). The CDR3 sequence is 14 residues long. The CDR3 coding sequence is TGTGCCAGCACCCGCCGGGGTCCGGACAATGAGCAGTTCTTC. Translated, it gives CASTRRGPDNEQFF.

V usage is TRBV5-1 and J usage is TRBJ2-7; 10 positions match TRBD2. Germline assignment: CDR1 SGHRS and CDR2 YFSETQ. CDR3 length: 17 amino acids. V shed 2 bases, J shed 3 bases, and the junction held 11 bases outside the gene matches. CDR3 protein: CASSLGPSSGRNYEQYF. CDR3 DNA sequence: TGCGCCAGCAGCTTAGGGCCATCTAGCGGGAGAAACTACGAGCAGTACTTC. Variable domain in full (rest from reference TRBV5-1 and TRBJ2-7): KAGVTQTPRYLIKTRGQQVTLSCSPISGHRSVSWYQQTPGQGLQFLFEYFSETQRNKGNFPGRFSGRQFSNSRSEMNVSTLELGDSALYLCASSLGPSSGRNYEQYFGPGTRLTVT.

The chain couples TRBV5-8 to TRBJ2-7; 7 positions agree with TRBD1. The CDR3 runs to 13 residues. V shed 6 bases and J 2 bases; nucleotides not matched to a gene: 5. Germline loops: CDR1 SGHTS, CDR2 YDEGEE. CDR3 coding DNA: TGTGCCAGCAACCTAGGGACAGCCTACGAGCAGTACTTC. It translates to CASNLGTAYEQYF. Variable domain in full (rest from reference TRBV5-8 and TRBJ2-7): EAGVTQSPTHLIKTRGQQATLRCSPISGHTSVYWYQQALGLGLQFLLWYDEGEERNRGNFPPRFSGRQFPNYSSELNVNALELEDSALYLCASNLGTAYEQYFGPGTRLTVT.

The chain employs TRBV4-1 and TRBJ1-5, with D possibly matching TRBD1 (5 bases). This CDR3 has 16 amino acids. Germline loops: CDR1 MGHRA, CDR2 YSYEKL. Trimming took 2 bases from V and 5 from J, leaving 16 bases between them. CDR3 region: CASSQTRGTNYQPQHF. In DNA form, the CDR3 reads TGCGCCAGCAGCCAAACACGGGGGACGAACTATCAGCCCCAGCATTTT.

The V gene is TRBV5-1, the J gene TRBJ1-4; D call uncertain. In germline, CDR1 is SGHRS, CDR2 YFSETQ. The CDR3 loop spans 14 amino acids. The V end was cut by 1 base, the J end by 2 bases, with 6 bases between. The CDR3 DNA follows: TGCGCCAGCAGCTTGAGAACTACTAATGAAAAACTGTTTTTT. It encodes CASSLRTTNEKLFF.

This rearrangement joins TRBV5-1 to TRBJ2-7; TRBD2 matches 11 bases. The CDR3 sequence is 19 residues long. V trimming: 0 bases; J trimming: 2 bases; junction bases outside the gene matches: 13. In germline, CDR1 is SGHRS, CDR2 YFSETQ. CDR3 DNA: TGCGCCAGCAGCTTGGCCTCAGGGGCTAGCGGGGGGCTACCCTACGAGCAGTACTTC. Its translation is CASSLASGASGGLPYEQYF.

This clone appeared a few times. This chain joins TRBV27 and TRBJ1-5; TRBD1 aligns across 9 bases. This CDR3 region has 16 residues. With V trimmed by 6 bases and J by 4 bases, 10 bases remained unmatched. CDR1 and CDR2 (germline): MNHEY, SMNVEV (reference sequence). The CDR3 region is CASRPGQGGGNQPQHF. The CDR3 DNA reads TGTGCCAGCAGACCGGGACAGGGAGGGGGAAATCAGCCCCAGCATTTT.

The V gene is TRBV5-6, the J gene TRBJ2-5, with TRBD2 as a possible D gene (6 bases). In germline, CDR1 is SGHDT, CDR2 YYEEEE. V shed 3 bases and J shed 6 bases, with 27 bases lying between them. CDR3 size: 18 residues. The CDR3 sequence is CASSSRKTGEAERKTQYF. The CDR3 nucleotides are TGTGCCAGCAGCTCGAGGAAGACGGGAGAGGCCGAGAGAAAGACCCAGTACTTC.

CDR3 coding DNA: TGTGCCACCAGCACAGGACAGGGAGGAACTGAAGCTTTCTTT. It codes for CATSTGQGGTEAFF. The J gene is TRBJ1-1, the V gene TRBV15; 8 positions match TRBD1. The germline CDR1 and CDR2 sequences are LNHNV and YYDKDF (reference sequence). The CDR3 is 14 residues long. Trimming at V came to 4 bases and at J to 5 bases, leaving 6 bases not matched to a gene.

The chain uses TRBV19 and TRBJ2-3; D is possibly TRBD1 (6 bases). Per germline, CDR1 LNHDA and CDR2 SQIVND (reference sequence). The V end was cut by 7 bases, the J end by 1 base, with 15 bases between. This CDR3 comprises 15 residues. The CDR3 loop is CASNWGLSGTDTQYF. The DNA for the CDR3 is TGTGCCAGTAACTGGGGGCTATCCGGCACAGATACGCAGTATTTT.

This clone was recorded only once. This chain connects TRBV29-1 to TRBJ1-4; possible D gene TRBD1, 6 bases. Trimming cost V 4 bases and J 8 bases, with 8 bases left between them. CDR3 length: 11 residues. Germline-derived CDR1 and CDR2 are SQVTM and ANQGSEA. The DNA of the CDR3 is TGCAGCGTTGGGGGGCGGGAAAAACTGTTTTTT. Its translation: CSVGGREKLFF.

The chain combines TRBV28 with TRBJ2-1; TRBD2 agrees at 9 bases. There are 15 residues in the CDR3. J lost 8 bases, V lost 3 bases, and 8 bases had no gene match. Germline V gene data show CDR1 as MDHEN and CDR2 as SYDVKM. The DNA of the CDR3 is TGTGCCAGCAGTTTTGCCGGGACTAGCAGCGATGAGCAGTTCTTC. It specifies CASSFAGTSSDEQFF.

CDR3 sequence (DNA): TGTGCCAGCAGTAGAACTAGCGGGGGCCTTTCCTACGAGCAGTACTTC. It encodes CASSRTSGGLSYEQYF. The V gene is TRBV25-1, the J gene TRBJ2-7; 11 positions match TRBD2. The ends lost 5 bases at V and 1 base at J; junction bases unmatched: 7. The CDR3 sequence is 16 residues long. Germline CDR1 and CDR2: MGHDK and SYGVNS.

The V and J genes are TRBV15 and TRBJ1-5; D may be TRBD1 (5 bases). V was pared by 5 bases and J by 4 bases, with 12 bases between. Germline V CDR1 and CDR2: LNHNV, YYDKDF (reference sequence). The CDR3 covers 14 residues. CDR3 sequence (DNA): TGTGCCACCAGCTACGACAGAAGAAATCAGCCCCAGCATTTT. Its translation: CATSYDRRNQPQHF.

The V and J genes are TRBV9 and TRBJ1-1; a weak D match, TRBD1 (5 bases). Germline lookup yields CDR1 SGDLS and CDR2 YYNGEE. V lost 0 bases to trimming and J lost 10 bases, with 16 bases between them. The CDR3 has 14 amino acids. The CDR3 nucleotides read TGTGCCAGCAGCGTAGGGAGGGGAAGCGGCGGAGCTTTCTTT. This sequence encodes CASSVGRGSGGAFF.

CDR3 in amino acids: CASSKLSGLAGVWNEQFF. In nucleotides, the CDR3 is TGTGCCAGTAGTAAGCTCTCCGGACTAGCGGGAGTGTGGAATGAGCAGTTCTTC. J is TRBJ2-1 and V is TRBV19; the match to TRBD2 covers 13 bases. Germline CDR1 LNHDA, CDR2 SQIVND (reference sequence). The CDR3 runs 18 residues. Losses at the gene ends were 4 bases for V and 7 bases for J; bases not matched to a gene: 13.

The V and J genes are TRBV5-1 and TRBJ2-1, with a weak D call TRBD1 (5 bases). CDR1 is SGHRS, CDR2 YFSETQ, per germline. V gave up 2 bases and J gave up 10 bases, with 7 bases separating them. The CDR3 contains 11 residues. CDR3 protein: CASSFNREQFF. The CDR3 bases are TGCGCCAGCAGCTTTAACAGGGAGCAGTTCTTC.

The chain recombines TRBV5-5 with TRBJ1-6; TRBD1 agrees at 7 bases. CDR3 size: 16 residues. CDR1 is SGHKS and CDR2 is YYEKEE in the germline V gene (reference sequence). After removal of 0 bases from V and 10 bases from J, the junction contained 10 bases not matched to a gene. The CDR3 reads CASSLDPGQGESPLHF. CDR3 DNA sequence: TGTGCCAGCAGCTTGGACCCAGGGCAGGGGGAATCACCCCTCCACTTT.

The DNA of the CDR3 is TGCGCCAGCAGCTTGGACTTAAACAATGAGCAGTTCTTC. Its translation: CASSLDLNNEQFF. V and J are TRBV5-1 and TRBJ2-1; D gene uncertain. The CDR3 runs to 13 residues. The V gene lost 0 bases and the J gene lost 5 bases, with 6 bases spanning the gap. In germline, CDR1 is SGHRS, CDR2 YFSETQ.

The CDR3 sequence: CASSPGQGVNYGYTF. DNA of the CDR3: TGTGCCAGCAGCCCTGGACAGGGGGTAAACTATGGCTACACCTTC. V is TRBV11-2 and J is TRBJ1-2; 10 bases are a match to TRBD1. Germline V CDR1 and CDR2: SGHAT, FQNNGV. The CDR3 extends over 15 amino acids. V shed 5 bases and J 2 bases; nucleotides not matched to a gene: 5.

V usage is TRBV9 and J usage is TRBJ2-1, with 8 bases matching TRBD1. CDR1 is SGDLS, CDR2 YYNGEE, per germline. This CDR3 is 15 amino acids long. J lost 4 bases, V lost 4 bases, and 7 bases had no gene match. The CDR3 DNA reads as TGTGCCAGCAGCCGCTCCGGGACAGGATACAATGAGCAGTTCTTC. Translated: CASSRSGTGYNEQFF. The complete variable domain, with remaining parts taken from reference TRBV9 and TRBJ2-1, reads DSGVTQTPKHLITATGQRVTLRCSPRSGDLSVYWYQQSLDQGLQFLIQYYNGEERAKGNILERFSAQQFPDLHSELNLSSLELGDSALYFCASSRSGTGYNEQFFGPGTRLTVL.

The chain links TRBV5-6 to TRBJ1-3; no clear D. The germline gives CDR1 SGHDT, CDR2 YYEEEE. The CDR3 covers 15 residues. Trimming shortened V by 3 bases and J by 0 bases, and 10 bases separated the two germline ends. CDR3 coding DNA: TGTGCCAGCAGCTACACCGGGTTCTCTGGAAACACCATATATTTT. Protein sequence: CASSYTGFSGNTIYF.

This clone was seen a single time. V is TRBV4-1 and J is TRBJ1-5; no firm D call. The length of the CDR3 is 14 residues. In germline, CDR1 is MGHRA, CDR2 YSYEKL. The V and J ends lost 4 bases and 2 bases respectively, with 9 bases between them. CDR3 nucleotide sequence: TGCGCCAGCAGCCTGATCGGTGGCAATCAGCCCCAGCATTTT. This gives the protein CASSLIGGNQPQHF.

CDR3 region: CASSPKEQGTMNTEAFF. The CDR3 DNA follows: TGTGCCAGCAGCCCCAAGGAACAGGGCACCATGAACACTGAAGCTTTCTTT. This chain connects TRBV11-3 to TRBJ1-1, with D possibly being TRBD1 (6 bases). The V end lost 5 bases, the J end lost 0 bases, and 19 bases lay between the germline ends. The CDR3 extends over 17 amino acids. From germline, CDR1 is SGHNT and CDR2 YENEEA.

The chain uses TRBV3-1 (or the pseudogene TRBV3-2) and TRBJ2-7; D unclear. The germline V gene encodes CDR1 LGHDT and CDR2 YNNKEL (reference sequence). The CDR3 loop spans 14 amino acids. Trimming removed 1 base from V and 3 bases from J, with 10 bases in between. The CDR3 DNA is TGTGCCAGCAGCCAAGTTGAGGAATACTACGAGCAGTACTTC. Its protein product is CASSQVEEYYEQYF.

J is TRBJ2-2 and V is TRBV6-5; 9 bases line up with TRBD1. The CDR3 extends over 14 amino acids. The germline V gene has CDR1 MNHEY and CDR2 SVGAGI. V lost 6 bases to trimming and J lost 8 bases; unmatched junction nucleotides: 7. The CDR3 reads CASRPYRGRGELFF. The CDR3 bases are TGTGCCAGCAGACCCTACAGGGGGCGGGGGGAGCTGTTTTTT.

The chain joins TRBV5-4 to TRBJ1-1, with D hard to call. V was trimmed by 1 base and J by 0 bases, leaving 7 bases between them. Germline V CDR1 and CDR2: SGHNT, YYREEE (reference sequence). The CDR3 is 14 amino acids. In nucleotides, the CDR3 is TGTGCCAGCAGCTTGCTCGGTTTGAACACTGAAGCTTTCTTT. This codes for CASSLLGLNTEAFF.

The chain employs TRBV9 and TRBJ2-1; D is possibly TRBD2 (5 bases). Germline lookup yields CDR1 SGDLS and CDR2 YYNGEE. The CDR3 spans 15 residues. The V end lost 3 bases, the J end lost 0 bases, and 10 bases lay between the germline ends. CDR3 protein: CASSAARDSYNEQFF. The CDR3, as DNA: TGTGCCAGCAGCGCCGCCCGGGACTCCTACAATGAGCAGTTCTTC.

The V call is TRBV19, the J call TRBJ2-7, with TRBD1 as a possible D gene (5 bases). The CDR3 has 12 amino acids. Germline CDR1 reads LNHDA; CDR2 reads SQIVND (reference sequence). V lost 4 bases, J lost 6 bases, and 10 bases lay in between. CDR3 bases: TGTGCCAGTAGTACCGCAGGGCCCGAGCAGTACTTC. The encoded protein is CASSTAGPEQYF.